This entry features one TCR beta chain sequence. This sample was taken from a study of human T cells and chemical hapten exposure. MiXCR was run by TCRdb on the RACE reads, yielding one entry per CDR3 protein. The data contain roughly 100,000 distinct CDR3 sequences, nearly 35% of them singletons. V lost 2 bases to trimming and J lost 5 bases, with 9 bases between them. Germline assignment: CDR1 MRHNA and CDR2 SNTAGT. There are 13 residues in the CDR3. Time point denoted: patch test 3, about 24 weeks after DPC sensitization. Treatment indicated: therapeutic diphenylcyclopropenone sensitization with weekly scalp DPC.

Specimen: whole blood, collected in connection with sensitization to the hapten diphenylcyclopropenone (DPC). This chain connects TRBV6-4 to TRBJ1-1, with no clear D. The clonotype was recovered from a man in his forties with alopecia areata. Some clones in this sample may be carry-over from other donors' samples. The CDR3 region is CASSDVEGTEAFF. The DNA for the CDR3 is TGTGCCAGCAGTGACGTAGAAGGTACTGAAGCTTTCTTT.